The entry below describes one T cell receptor beta chain. The target antigen is unknown. Primers: 60 Vbeta forward and 13 Jbeta reverse. The repertoire was sequenced with immunoSEQ multiplex PCR; TCRdb's copy has only in-frame clones and lacks some. The sample includes about 59,000 clones, 80% seen only once; the top ten take 3% to 4.5%. This record comes from a study of cytomegalovirus exposure and HLA in healthy donors. Study-level results: Researchers reported in a later analysis that a missense DCLRE1C variant was tied to TCR beta V- and J-gene trimming. The only immune exposure information that was available was CMV serostatus.

Trimming at V came to 4 bases and at J to 4 bases, leaving 7 bases not matched to a gene. Per the germline V gene, CDR1 is MGHDK and CDR2 is SYGVNS. The CDR3 runs 16 residues. The source is a woman aged 40-49 years in good health and CMV-seronegative. The genes are TRBV25-1 and TRBJ2-2; 9 bases map to TRBD1. Material for sequencing was PBMCs. The CDR3 coding sequence is TGTGCCAGCAGTGGGGGGACAGGGTCAATCACCGGGGAGCTGTTTTTT. Its protein is CASSGGTGSITGELFF.